Presented here are 13 T cell receptor beta chains from one specimen sequenced in a study of blood T cell repertoires in COVID-19. Using immunoSEQ multiplex PCR, the repertoire was profiled, and TCRdb retains in-frame clones only, with some absent. This sample carries 40,000 to 50,000 clones, about 85% of them seen once, and the ten largest clones take 35% to 55%. Specimen: peripheral blood. The source of these receptors is a woman of 80 years or more with acute or convalescent COVID-19.

The genes are TRBV15 and TRBJ1-1; the D is unclear. V lost 3 bases and J 1 base, leaving 12 bases between the germline ends. This CDR3 region has 15 residues. CDR1 and CDR2 (germline): LNHNV, YYDKDF (reference sequence). The CDR3: CATSRGRTPNTEAFF. CDR3 DNA sequence: TGTGCCACCAGCAGGGGGAGAACACCGAACACTGAAGCTTTCTTT. The variable domain in full, completed from reference TRBV15 and TRBJ1-1, reads DAMVIQNPRYQVTQFGKPVTLSCSQTLNHNVMYWYQQKSSQAPKLLFHYYDKDFNNEADTPDNFQSRRPNTSFCFLDIRSPGLGDTAMYLCATSRGRTPNTEAFFGQGTRLTVV.

The chain has TRBV28 and TRBJ2-1; D is possibly TRBD1 (5 bases). CDR3 size: 14 residues. The V gene's germline CDR1 is MDHEN and CDR2 SYDVKM. V was trimmed by 1 base and J by 6 bases, leaving 10 bases between them. CDR3: CASSLLRTSNEQFF. In DNA, the CDR3 is TGTGCCAGCAGTTTATTGCGGACAAGCAATGAGCAGTTCTTC.

V and J are TRBV5-1 and TRBJ1-2, with TRBD1 matching 8 bases. Germline assignment: CDR1 SGHRS and CDR2 YFSETQ. The CDR3 extends over 15 amino acids. Trimming at V came to 7 bases and at J to 4 bases, leaving 12 bases not matched to a gene. The CDR3 sequence: CASRTTGDLPYGYTF. The CDR3 bases are TGCGCCAGCCGGACGACAGGGGATCTTCCCTATGGCTACACCTTC.

Comment on this clone: A junction end diverges from the germline sequence, so it may reflect a read error. The rearrangement uses TRBV7-7 and TRBJ2-5, with TRBD1 matching 10 bases. Germline loops: CDR1 SSHAT, CDR2 FNYEAQ (reference sequence). The CDR3 loop spans 15 amino acids. CDR3 amino acids: CASSPGQGRQETQYF. In DNA, the CDR3 is TGTGCTAGCAGCCCGGGACAGGGGCGCCAAGAGACCCAGTACTTC.

The CDR3 coding sequence is TGTGCCAGCAGCTTGTACAGTGCCGGCCCCCACTATGGCTACACCTTC. Encoded protein: CASSLYSAGPHYGYTF. V is TRBV5-8 and J is TRBJ1-2; D unclear. V lost 1 base and J 3 bases, leaving 16 bases between the germline ends. The CDR3 covers 16 residues. Germline assignment: CDR1 SGHTS and CDR2 YDEGEE.

The chain uses TRBV28 and TRBJ1-1; 7 bases are shared with TRBD1. The CDR3 is 15 residues long. Germline trimming cut 5 bases from V and 6 bases from J; bases unmatched to any gene: 12. Germline V gene lookup returns CDR1 MDHEN and CDR2 SYDVKM. The CDR3 sequence: CASSGFSDRIAEAFF. The CDR3 bases are TGTGCCAGCAGTGGCTTTTCGGACAGGATTGCTGAAGCTTTCTTT.

The DNA for the CDR3 is TGTGCCAGTAGTCGACAGGTGAACACTGAAGCTTTCTTT. This codes for CASSRQVNTEAFF. The chain is built from TRBV19 and TRBJ1-1, with D maybe TRBD1 (6 bases). The ends were cut back, 5 bases at V and 0 bases at J, with 7 bases in the middle. The CDR3 has 13 amino acids. Per the germline V gene, CDR1 is LNHDA and CDR2 is SQIVND (reference sequence).

V gene TRBV7-8 combines with J gene TRBJ1-1; a possible D gene is TRBD1 (5 bases). Germline V gene lookup returns CDR1 SGHVS and CDR2 FQNEAQ. CDR3 length equals 13 residues. V was shortened by 5 bases and J by 1 base, with 8 bases between the two germline ends. For the CDR3, the DNA is TGTGCCAGCAGCCAAGGGGAGAACACTGAAGCTTTCTTT. It translates to CASSQGENTEAFF.

The V and J genes are TRBV6-2 or TRBV6-3 and TRBJ1-2, with 11 nucleotides matching TRBD1. V shed 6 bases, J shed 3 bases, and the junction held 3 bases outside the gene matches. Germline V gene sequence: CDR1 MNHEY, CDR2 SVGEGT. There are 14 residues in the CDR3. The CDR3 DNA sequence: TGTGCCAGCAGCCCGGGACAGGGGGACTATGGCTACACCTTC. This encodes CASSPGQGDYGYTF.

This clone has just one count. The V call is TRBV15, the J call TRBJ1-2; 7 positions match TRBD1. After removal of 4 bases from V and 4 bases from J, the junction contained 9 bases not matched to a gene. The CDR3 is made up of 15 amino acids. From germline, CDR1 is LNHNV and CDR2 YYDKDF (reference sequence). CDR3 sequence: CATSNRTGHIYGYTF. Here the CDR3 DNA reads TGTGCCACCAGCAACCGGACAGGCCACATCTATGGCTACACCTTC.

CDR3 nucleotides: TGTGCCAGCAGCCAAGAACAGGACGGCGTGAGCAATCAGCCCCAGCATTTT. Its protein product is CASSQEQDGVSNQPQHF. The chain links TRBV4-2 to TRBJ1-5, with D perhaps TRBD1 (5 bases). V shed 0 bases and J shed 1 base, with 13 bases lying between them. This CDR3 spans 17 amino acids. Germline V gene lookup returns CDR1 LGHNA and CDR2 YNFKEQ.

The chain employs TRBV7-8 and TRBJ1-2; D is unresolved. Looked up from germline, CDR1 is SGHVS and CDR2 is FQNEAQ. This CDR3 is built from 13 residues. Trimming took 1 base from V and 6 from J, leaving 9 bases between them. The CDR3 DNA reads TGTGCCAGCAGCTTAGTATCGCTAGATGGCTACACCTTC. This gives the protein CASSLVSLDGYTF.

The V gene is TRBV28, the J gene TRBJ1-2; a weak D match, TRBD1 (5 bases). The CDR3 extends over 13 amino acids. Per the germline V gene, CDR1 is MDHEN and CDR2 is SYDVKM. The V end was cut by 5 bases, the J end by 4 bases, with 11 bases between. The CDR3, as DNA: TGTGCCAGCAGTGGGGGAGGGATCTATGGCTACACCTTC. Translating it yields CASSGGGIYGYTF.